A single sample gave rise to the 16 T cell receptor beta chains below, sequenced in a study of shared clonotypes between healthy human individuals (dated by TCRdb to 2019 to 2021). Library construction relied on the immunoSEQ multiplex PCR assay. TCRdb holds this immuneACCESS table with in-frame rearrangements only. Some clones are missing; in checked studies, unresolved V genes explain under half, and the rest has no known cause. The sample table shows about 2.4 million clones, and 93% are seen once. 0.35% to 0.45% of the sample belongs to the ten largest clones. Sequenced: naive CD4+ T cells from PBMCs. This specimen's cell subset or site label, per the study, means: CD45RA+ positively selected. The receptors come from a man between 18 and 29 years old in good health. Some clones in this sample may be carry-over from other donors' samples.

This chain connects TRBV7-2 to TRBJ1-2; perhaps TRBD1 as D (5 bases). The CDR3 is 13 residues long. CDR1 and CDR2 (germline): SGHTA, FQGNSA. The V gene lost 4 bases and the J gene lost 4 bases, with 10 bases spanning the gap. The CDR3 here is CASSSSGTYGYTF. The CDR3 nucleotides are TGTGCCAGCAGCTCTAGTGGGACCTATGGCTACACCTTC.

This clone was counted a single time. V gene TRBV6-5 combines with J gene TRBJ1-2; TRBD1 aligns across 7 bases. The V segment lost 0 bases and the J segment 3 bases; nucleotides outside the gene matches: 4. CDR1 and CDR2 (germline): MNHEY, SVGAGI. This CDR3 region has 15 residues. CDR3 protein: CASSYSGGIDYGYTF. The CDR3, as DNA: TGTGCCAGCAGTTACTCAGGGGGCATTGACTATGGCTACACCTTC.

V gene TRBV19 combines with J gene TRBJ2-5; 8 nucleotides match TRBD2. The CDR3 is 15 residues long. CDR1 LNHDA and CDR2 SQIVND come from the germline V gene (reference sequence). The trim removed 5 bases at V and 4 bases at J, leaving 9 bases unmatched. This chain's CDR3 is CASSSRGLAGETQYF. The DNA of the CDR3 is TGTGCCAGTAGTTCCCGAGGACTAGCCGGAGAGACCCAGTACTTC.

In this sample, this clone turned up a few times. The rearrangement links TRBV6-1 to TRBJ1-5; 8 bases map to TRBD1. V was clipped by 3 bases and J by 1 base; unmatched bases: 5. CDR3 length: 16 residues. CDR1 and CDR2 (germline): MNHNS, SASEGT. CDR3 in DNA: TGTGCCAGCAGTGAGACCAGGGGGCTGAGCAATCAGCCCCAGCATTTT. It is translated as CASSETRGLSNQPQHF.

This clone appeared a single time. The chain recombines TRBV6-5 with TRBJ2-5; D is ambiguous. V was clipped by 0 bases and J by 2 bases, with 13 bases between them. In germline, CDR1 is MNHEY, CDR2 SVGAGI. The CDR3 sequence is 16 residues long. CDR3 amino acids: CASSYSLSSSQETQYF. In DNA form, the CDR3 reads TGTGCCAGCAGTTACTCCCTTAGCAGCAGTCAAGAGACCCAGTACTTC.

The J gene is TRBJ1-1, the V gene TRBV28; 12 nucleotides line up with TRBD1. CDR1 is MDHEN and CDR2 is SYDVKM in the germline V gene. V shed 0 bases, J shed 7 bases, and the junction held 3 bases outside the gene matches. The CDR3 has 15 residues. CDR3 residues: CASSLWGQGANEAFF. For the CDR3, the DNA is TGTGCCAGCAGTTTATGGGGACAGGGGGCTAATGAAGCTTTCTTT.

As to this clone: In the same sample, other DNA sequences code for this CDR3. The V and J genes are TRBV28 and TRBJ2-7; 10 nucleotides agree with TRBD2. V gave up 6 bases and J gave up 3 bases; unmatched junction bases: 8. The CDR3 extends over 15 amino acids. Germline CDR1 and CDR2: MDHEN and SYDVKM. CDR3 sequence reads: CASSPGTSGDYEQYF. CDR3 DNA: TGTGCCAGCAGCCCGGGCACTAGCGGGGACTACGAGCAGTACTTC. Together with reference TRBV28 and TRBJ2-7, the CDR3 gives the full variable domain: DVKVTQSSRYLVKRTGEKVFLECVQDMDHENMFWYRQDPGLGLRLIYFSYDVKMKEKGDIPEGYSVSREKKERFSLILESASTNQTSMYLCASSPGTSGDYEQYFGPGTRLTVT.

The chain links TRBV5-6 to TRBJ2-1; weak D call: TRBD1 (6 bases). CDR3 length: 13 residues. Trimming removed 7 bases from V and 8 bases from J, with 16 bases in between. Per germline, CDR1 SGHDT and CDR2 YYEEEE. The CDR3 spells CASGGYRVDEQFF. The CDR3 nucleotides are TGTGCCAGCGGTGGGTACAGGGTCGATGAGCAGTTCTTC.

The chain is built from TRBV7-6 and TRBJ1-4, with 8 bases fitting TRBD1. Germline V gene sequence: CDR1 SGHVS, CDR2 FNYEAQ. This CDR3 region has 14 residues. V dropped 5 bases and J dropped 6; count of bases not matched to a gene: 5. In nucleotides, the CDR3 is TGTGCCAGCAGCCGACAGGGGAGGGATGAAAAACTGTTTTTT. This encodes CASSRQGRDEKLFF.

The genes are TRBV29-1 and TRBJ1-2; 11 nucleotides match TRBD1. CDR1 and CDR2 (germline): SQVTM, ANQGSEA. The trim removed 7 bases at V and 8 bases at J, leaving 12 bases unmatched. This CDR3 contains 14 residues. The CDR3 here is CSAERTGGAEGYTF. The DNA of the CDR3 is TGCAGCGCGGAAAGGACAGGGGGCGCGGAAGGCTACACCTTC.

The rearrangement uses TRBV25-1 and TRBJ2-2; D remains unclear. Germline CDR1 and CDR2: MGHDK and SYGVNS. V was trimmed by 5 bases and J by 1 base, leaving 11 bases between them. CDR3 length equals 15 residues. The CDR3 region is CASSPRLVNTGELFF. The DNA of the CDR3 is TGTGCCAGCAGTCCCCGCCTCGTGAACACCGGGGAGCTGTTTTTT.

The chain carries TRBV27 and TRBJ2-3, with TRBD2 matching 10 bases. V lost 5 bases, J lost 5 bases, and 16 bases stayed unmatched. The germline V gene encodes CDR1 MNHEY and CDR2 SMNVEV (reference sequence). CDR3 length: 18 amino acids. In nucleotides, the CDR3 is TGTGCCAGCAGTGCTAGCGGGAGAAGGTCCACTCGCTTAGATACGCAGTATTTT. This encodes CASSASGRRSTRLDTQYF.

This chain links TRBV7-2 with TRBJ2-7; 7 nucleotides align to TRBD2. The CDR3 consists of 16 residues. The V and J ends lost 4 bases and 1 base, in that order; junction bases with no gene match: 10. CDR1 is SGHTA, CDR2 FQGNSA, per germline. The CDR3, as DNA: TGTGCCAGCAGCTCCACCCTAGCGGCAGCATCCTACGAGCAGTACTTC. Its translation: CASSSTLAAASYEQYF.

This clone was observed once. The sample has other DNA sequences that encode this CDR3 too. The chain combines TRBV7-2 with TRBJ2-7; D not certain. CDR1 SGHTA and CDR2 FQGNSA come from the germline V gene. The germline V and J ends were trimmed by 1 base and 3 bases, with 4 bases remaining between them. This CDR3 is built from 12 residues. In nucleotides, the CDR3 is TGTGCCAGCAGCTTAGGGGTCTACGAGCAGTACTTC. Protein: CASSLGVYEQYF.

This chain joins TRBV2 and TRBJ1-2; 7 bases line up with TRBD1. CDR3 length: 14 amino acids. Looked up from germline, CDR1 is SNHLY and CDR2 is FYNNEI. Trimming removed 7 bases from V and 4 bases from J; junction bases left unmatched: 9. CDR3 coding DNA: TGTGCCAGCAAACCGGGACAGATTCCCTATGGCTACACCTTC. It yields the protein CASKPGQIPYGYTF.

This clone has only one observation. This rearrangement joins TRBV7-9 to TRBJ2-4; D is undetermined. Germline V lookup: CDR1 SEHNR, CDR2 FQNEAQ (reference sequence). Between the trimmed V and J ends, which lost 6 bases and 1 base, there was a span of 16 bases. This CDR3 is 16 amino acids long. In DNA form, the CDR3 reads TGTGCCAGCAGAAGTTTCGACGCCAGGGCCAAAAACATTCAGTACTTC. This codes for CASRSFDARAKNIQYF.